Detailed here is one T cell receptor (beta chain). Each CDR3 protein is one row after TCRdb ran MiXCR on the 5' RACE reads. This table holds roughly 70,000 distinct CDR3 sequences, approximately 13% found once. This record comes from a study of early T cells in non-severe SARS-CoV-2 infection. This CDR3 is built from 16 residues. V lost 3 bases to trimming and J lost 2 bases, with 11 bases between them. The germline gives CDR1 ENHRY, CDR2 SYGVKD. This TCR was sampled from an adult who was a healthcare worker with PCR-confirmed SARS-CoV-2 infection or an uninfected control (not recorded which). Specimen: whole blood. The chain has TRBV10-3 and TRBJ2-6; D is uncertain. The CDR3 nucleotides read TGTGCCATCAGTGAAGGACCTAAGGCTGGGGCCAACGTCCTGACTTTC. The encoded protein is CAISEGPKAGANVLTF.